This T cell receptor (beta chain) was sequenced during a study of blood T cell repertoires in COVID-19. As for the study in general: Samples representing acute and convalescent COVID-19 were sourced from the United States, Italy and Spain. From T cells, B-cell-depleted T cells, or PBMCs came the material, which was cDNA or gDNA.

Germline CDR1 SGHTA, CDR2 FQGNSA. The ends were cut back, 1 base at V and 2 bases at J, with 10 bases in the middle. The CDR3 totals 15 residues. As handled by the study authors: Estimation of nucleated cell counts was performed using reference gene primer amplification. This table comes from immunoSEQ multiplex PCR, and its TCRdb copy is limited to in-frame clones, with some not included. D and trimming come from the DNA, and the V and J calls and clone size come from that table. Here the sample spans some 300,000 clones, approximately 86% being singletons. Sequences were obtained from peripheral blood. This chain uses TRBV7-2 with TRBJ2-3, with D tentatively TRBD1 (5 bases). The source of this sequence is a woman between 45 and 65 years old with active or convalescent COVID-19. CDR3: CASSLGRGVTDTQYF. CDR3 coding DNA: TGTGCCAGCAGCTTAGGAAGGGGCGTCACAGATACGCAGTATTTT.